A single sample gave rise to the 19 T cell receptor beta chains below, sequenced in a study of OX40 agonist ivuxolimab in advanced cancers. Method: immunoSEQ multiplex PCR; TCRdb's copy keeps in-frame clones and lacks some. This sample has 90,000 or so clones, with 89% found just once. The source was CD4+ or CD8+ T cells sorted from blood, collected in a trial of the OX40 agonist ivuxolimab. The source is an adult with an advanced solid tumor such as melanoma, head and neck, liver or kidney cancer.

The chain links TRBV20-1 to TRBJ1-2, with D possibly being TRBD1 (5 bases). The CDR3 has 11 residues. Deletions cut 4 bases from V and 5 bases from J, with 8 bases between. CDR1 DFQATT and CDR2 SNEGSKA come from the germline V gene (reference sequence). CDR3 sequence: CSAKRQYGYTF. The CDR3 coding sequence is TGCAGTGCTAAAAGACAGTATGGCTACACCTTC.

The chain couples TRBV4-2 to TRBJ2-7; D unclear. The CDR3 is 13 amino acids. V lost 1 base to trimming and J lost 6 bases, with 10 bases between them. Germline V gene sequence: CDR1 LGHNA, CDR2 YNFKEQ. The CDR3 sequence is CASSQARIAEQYF. The DNA of the CDR3 is TGTGCCAGCAGCCAAGCCCGTATCGCCGAGCAGTACTTC.

This clone has more than one count but fewer than ten. The chain couples TRBV7-2 to TRBJ1-1; D not certain. This CDR3 contains 12 residues. Looked up from germline, CDR1 is SGHTA and CDR2 is FQGNSA. The V and J ends lost 5 bases and 3 bases respectively, with 7 bases between them. The chain's CDR3 is CASSPEYTEAFF. The CDR3 DNA reads as TGTGCCAGCAGCCCCGAGTACACTGAAGCTTTCTTT.

The chain joins TRBV27 to TRBJ1-2; D is uncertain. Trimming shortened V by 6 bases and J by 0 bases, and 8 bases separated the two germline ends. This CDR3 is 13 amino acids long. From germline, CDR1 is MNHEY and CDR2 SMNVEV (reference sequence). In DNA, the CDR3 is TGTGCCAGCAGCGGCCGGTCTAACTATGGCTACACCTTC. Translating gives CASSGRSNYGYTF.

This chain uses TRBV5-4 with TRBJ2-5, with a tentative D call TRBD1 (5 bases). CDR1 is SGHNT and CDR2 is YYREEE in the germline V gene (reference sequence). The CDR3 has 15 residues. Trimming pared 4 bases from V and 2 bases from J, leaving 15 bases between. As DNA, the CDR3 is TGTGCCAGCAGCCTGGACCCGGCAGGGCAAGAGACCCAGTACTTC. Amino acids: CASSLDPAGQETQYF.

The chain uses TRBV28 and TRBJ2-5; 14 nucleotides agree with TRBD2. The J segment lost 4 bases and the V segment lost 6 bases, leaving 7 bases of the junction unmatched. The CDR3 spans 16 residues. Germline lookup yields CDR1 MDHEN and CDR2 SYDVKM. The CDR3 protein is CASSLGGTSGRETQYF. CDR3 nucleotide sequence: TGTGCCAGCAGCTTAGGAGGGACTAGCGGGAGAGAGACCCAGTACTTC.

This chain uses TRBV4-2 with TRBJ2-3; D perhaps matches TRBD2 (5 bases). CDR1 and CDR2 (germline): LGHNA, YNFKEQ. The CDR3 sequence is 17 residues long. V lost 1 base, J lost 0 bases, and 14 bases lay in between. The DNA for the CDR3 is TGTGCCAGCAGCCAAGCCCTACGGGGTTGGAGCACAGATACGCAGTATTTT. Amino acid sequence: CASSQALRGWSTDTQYF.

The chain is built from TRBV7-2 and TRBJ1-5, with D perhaps TRBD1 (5 bases). Germline CDR1 is SGHTA and CDR2 is FQGNSA. The CDR3 covers 15 residues. V lost 0 bases and J 4 bases, leaving 10 bases between the germline ends. The CDR3 coding sequence is TGTGCCAGCAGCTTAGCGGGACGGGAAAATCAGCCCCAGCATTTT. It specifies CASSLAGRENQPQHF.

This sequence joins TRBV7-2 and TRBJ2-7, with D unclear. The germline V and J ends were trimmed by 1 base and 3 bases, with 7 bases remaining between them. Germline CDR1 is SGHTA and CDR2 is FQGNSA. This CDR3 region has 13 residues. The CDR3 region is CASSLVRSYEQYF. CDR3 nucleotides: TGTGCCAGCAGCTTAGTGCGAAGCTACGAGCAGTACTTC.

The chain links TRBV28 to TRBJ2-7, with D uncertain. The CDR3 extends over 14 amino acids. The germline V and J ends were trimmed by 5 bases and 3 bases, with 14 bases remaining between them. Germline CDR1 is MDHEN and CDR2 is SYDVKM. The CDR3 spells CASSPAGSRYEQYF. Here the CDR3 DNA reads TGTGCCAGCAGTCCCGCAGGCAGTCGCTACGAGCAGTACTTC.

This chain connects TRBV7-3 to TRBJ2-1; D ambiguous. Trimming left V 5 bases short and J 5 bases short, with 10 bases between. Germline loops: CDR1 SGHTA, CDR2 FQGTGA. The CDR3 is 13 residues long. The CDR3 region is CASSLQRNNEQFF. CDR3 sequence (DNA): TGTGCCAGCAGCCTCCAACGGAACAATGAGCAGTTCTTC.

The chain employs TRBV4-2 and TRBJ2-7, with a weak D call TRBD2 (6 bases). Per germline, CDR1 LGHNA and CDR2 YNFKEQ. This CDR3 has 13 residues. V was cut by 4 bases and J by 4 bases, with 11 bases left in between. The CDR3 DNA reads TGTGCCAGCAGCCCACGGGACTCATACGAGCAGTACTTC. Amino acids: CASSPRDSYEQYF.

This chain connects TRBV7-2 to TRBJ2-7, with 7 bases fitting TRBD2. The CDR3 runs 15 residues. Germline loops: CDR1 SGHTA, CDR2 FQGNSA. Unmatched junction bases numbered 9, after V lost 3 bases and J lost 4 bases. The CDR3 spells CASSFERLAPYEQYF. DNA of the CDR3: TGTGCCAGCAGCTTCGAACGACTAGCCCCGTACGAGCAGTACTTC.

J is TRBJ2-7 and V is TRBV6-5; D call uncertain. This CDR3 has 13 amino acids. Germline loops: CDR1 MNHEY, CDR2 SVGAGI. Trimming removed 6 bases at V and 0 bases at J, with 9 bases between. The CDR3 here is CASRSGTSYEQYF. CDR3 nucleotide sequence: TGTGCCAGCAGATCGGGCACCTCCTACGAGCAGTACTTC.

The CDR3 here is CASSPDSLAYEQYF. The CDR3, as DNA: TGTGCCAGCAGCCCGGACAGCCTAGCCTACGAGCAGTACTTC. J is TRBJ2-7 and V is TRBV9, with D tentatively TRBD1 (6 bases). The CDR3 covers 14 residues. Trimming pared 4 bases from V and 2 bases from J, leaving 13 bases between. Per germline, CDR1 SGDLS and CDR2 YYNGEE.

J is TRBJ2-3 and V is TRBV9; D remains ambiguous. With 4 bases removed from V and 1 base from J, the gap between germline ends came to 7 bases. This CDR3 has 13 amino acids. Germline lookup yields CDR1 SGDLS and CDR2 YYNGEE. CDR3 sequence reads: CASSTIGTDTQYF. The CDR3 DNA is TGTGCCAGCAGCACCATAGGCACAGATACGCAGTATTTT.

The chain joins TRBV5-1 to TRBJ1-2, with a tentative D call TRBD1 (6 bases). The ends were cut back, 4 bases at V and 4 bases at J, with 14 bases in the middle. The CDR3 covers 14 residues. From germline, CDR1 is SGHRS and CDR2 YFSETQ. The CDR3 nucleotides are TGCGCCAGCAGCGCACAACAGGGATCCTATGGCTACACCTTC. Its translation: CASSAQQGSYGYTF.

This chain uses TRBV7-9 with TRBJ1-1; the D is unclear. Trimming left V 2 bases short and J 3 bases short, with 13 bases between. Germline assignment: CDR1 SEHNR and CDR2 FQNEAQ (reference sequence). This CDR3 spans 15 amino acids. The CDR3 region is CASSLSNEGYTEAFF. The CDR3 nucleotides read TGTGCCAGCAGCTTATCCAACGAAGGGTACACTGAAGCTTTCTTT.

This chain links TRBV7-3 with TRBJ2-5; 8 positions agree with TRBD1. This CDR3 has 14 amino acids. Trimming took 5 bases from V and 4 from J; bases not matched to a gene: 6. Per the germline V gene, CDR1 is SGHTA and CDR2 is FQGTGA. Here the CDR3 DNA reads TGTGCCAGCAGCCCGGGACAGGTGGGAGAGACCCAGTACTTC. The encoded protein is CASSPGQVGETQYF. Filled out from reference TRBV7-3 and TRBJ2-5, the complete variable domain reads GAGVSQTPSNKVTEKGKYVELRCDPISGHTALYWYRQSLGQGPEFLIYFQGTGAADDSGLPNDRFFAVRPEGSVSTLKIQRTERGDSAVYLCASSPGQVGETQYFGPGTRLLVL.